This TCR beta chain was obtained from a study of blood T cells in healthy people across ages. Study-level findings and limits: Per-million-T-cell TCR beta diversity fell roughly linearly with age.

As concerns this clonotype: Its antigen remains unidentified.

About 9.9 milliliters of peripheral blood were drawn from each donor. Germline-derived CDR1 and CDR2 are DFQATT and SNEGSKA (reference sequence). Trimming stripped 6 bases from V and 0 bases from J, with 18 bases between. This CDR3 spans 16 amino acids. Through a sample-barcoded 5' primer and a J-beta primer mix, a second PCR was run for roughly 7 to 11 cycles. Researchers report that each sample yielded at least 2.5 million CDR3-containing paired-end reads. TCRdb redid the calling of the 5' RACE reads with MiXCR, one entry per CDR3 protein. Counted here are 750,000 to 850,000 distinct CDR3 sequences, around 25% occurring once; the ten biggest clones make up approximately 4%. This same sample was also taken into another study, of T cells of mothers and their children. This second study notes: It was found that thymic selection shapes TCR recombination output similarly in related and unrelated pairs.

This rearrangement joins TRBV20-1 to TRBJ2-1; tentative D call: TRBD1 (6 bases). The specimen was blood. This sequence originates from a boy younger than 18 in good health. This CDR3 is CSALLGALSSYNEQFF. DNA for the CDR3: TGCAGTGCCCTTTTGGGGGCGCTGAGCTCCTACAATGAGCAGTTCTTC.